The 22 T cell receptor beta chains reported below all come from one sample, sequenced in a study of blood T cell repertoires in COVID-19. Profiling relied on immunoSEQ multiplex PCR, and the TCRdb table lists in-frame clones only, not all of them. The sample holds 200,000 to 250,000 clones, roughly 87% seen once. The sequenced sample consisted of peripheral blood. The receptor set was obtained from a man in his forties with active or convalescent COVID-19.

The chain uses TRBV28 and TRBJ1-6; 8 bases line up with TRBD1. The V gene's germline CDR1 is MDHEN and CDR2 SYDVKM. Trimming cost V 6 bases and J 10 bases; bases outside gene matches: 11. This CDR3 is built from 15 residues. The CDR3 DNA sequence: TGTGCCAGCAGCGGTGGACAGGGCGATCGCTCACCCCTCCACTTT. Its translation: CASSGGQGDRSPLHF.

The chain recombines TRBV7-6 with TRBJ2-1, with a possible D match to TRBD1 (5 bases). V lost 1 base and J lost 0, with 22 bases in between. The CDR3 is made up of 20 amino acids. CDR1 SGHVS and CDR2 FNYEAQ come from the germline V gene. The DNA of the CDR3 is TGTGCCAGCAGCTTAGACTTGGACACCAGCCCCTTCTTCTCCTACAATGAGCAGTTCTTC. Protein: CASSLDLDTSPFFSYNEQFF.

The rearrangement uses TRBV6-2 or TRBV6-3 and TRBJ2-7, with a weak D call TRBD1 (6 bases). V was cut by 6 bases and J by 3 bases, with 9 bases left in between. CDR3 length: 12 residues. In germline, CDR1 is MNHEY, CDR2 SVGEGT. Here the CDR3 reads CASSQTGYEQYF. The DNA of the CDR3 is TGTGCCAGCAGCCAGACAGGCTACGAGCAGTACTTC.

The chain has TRBV5-1 and TRBJ2-6; a weak D match, TRBD1 (5 bases). The CDR3 is 17 amino acids. Germline V gene lookup returns CDR1 SGHRS and CDR2 YFSETQ. V shed 0 bases and J shed 2 bases, with 12 bases lying between them. CDR3 sequence (DNA): TGCGCCAGCAGCTTGGAGTACCAAGGGGCTGGGGCCAACGTCCTGACTTTC. Its protein is CASSLEYQGAGANVLTF.

The rearrangement links TRBV6-5 to TRBJ1-1; no definite D call. This CDR3 has 13 amino acids. With 5 bases removed from V and 7 bases from J, the gap between germline ends came to 14 bases. CDR1 and CDR2 from the germline V gene are MNHEY and SVGAGI. In DNA form, the CDR3 reads TGTGCCAGCAGTCTCGAATGGAGTTATGAAGCTTTCTTT. It codes for CASSLEWSYEAFF.

J is TRBJ2-2 and V is TRBV28; TRBD2 aligns across 9 bases. The CDR3 consists of 19 residues. V was pared by 3 bases and J by 4 bases, with 15 bases of the junction left unmatched. Per the germline V gene, CDR1 is MDHEN and CDR2 is SYDVKM. The CDR3 coding sequence is TGTGCCAGCAGTTTGGGGGTTGTTAGCGGGAGACCGGGCACCGGGGAGCTGTTTTTT. Its translation is CASSLGVVSGRPGTGELFF.

CDR3 residues: CASSLAAPQGAGGNTIYF. The CDR3 DNA follows: TGTGCCAGCAGCTTGGCGGCCCCCCAGGGGGCGGGTGGAAACACCATATATTTT. The chain carries TRBV5-5 and TRBJ1-3; 8 bases line up with TRBD1. The CDR3 runs 18 residues. V was pared by 0 bases and J by 3 bases, with 11 bases of the junction left unmatched. Germline CDR1 and CDR2: SGHKS and YYEKEE (reference sequence).

The chain joins TRBV6-5 to TRBJ2-1; 7 bases are shared with TRBD1. The CDR3 runs 15 residues. Germline CDR1 MNHEY, CDR2 SVGAGI. The J segment lost 6 bases and the V segment lost 5 bases, leaving 10 bases of the junction unmatched. CDR3 coding DNA: TGTGCCAGCAGTAAGGACAGGTCGGGGTCCAATGAGCAGTTCTTC. Translation: CASSKDRSGSNEQFF.

The chain couples TRBV4-1 to TRBJ1-4; tentatively, D is TRBD1 (5 bases). Germline values: CDR1 MGHRA, CDR2 YSYEKL. The CDR3 spans 16 residues. Trimming removed 2 bases from V and 7 bases from J, with 17 bases in between. The CDR3 DNA is TGCGCCAGCAGCCAAACTCCAGGGCGTTCAGGTGAAAAACTGTTTTTT. This translates into CASSQTPGRSGEKLFF.

The chain has TRBV28 and TRBJ2-7; TRBD1 matches 7 bases. V lost 3 bases to trimming and J lost 0 bases; unmatched junction nucleotides: 2. Per germline, CDR1 MDHEN and CDR2 SYDVKM. The length of the CDR3 is 14 residues. The CDR3 sequence is CASSFRDSSYEQYF. Written as DNA, the CDR3 is TGTGCCAGCAGTTTCCGGGACAGCTCCTACGAGCAGTACTTC.

The chain combines TRBV2 with TRBJ1-6; D is uncertain. Germline V gene data show CDR1 as SNHLY and CDR2 as FYNNEI. The germline V and J ends were trimmed by 3 bases and 3 bases, with 9 bases remaining between them. This CDR3 is built from 15 residues. The CDR3 bases are TGTGCCAGCAGTGAGTGGCCAGTCTATAATTCACCCCTCCACTTT. Translating it yields CASSEWPVYNSPLHF.

The V gene is TRBV4-1, the J gene TRBJ1-6, with 7 positions matching TRBD1. The germline CDR1 and CDR2 sequences are MGHRA and YSYEKL. The CDR3 covers 17 residues. The V and J ends lost 6 bases and 0 bases, in that order; junction bases with no gene match: 8. Here the CDR3 reads CASRDPTGSSYNSPLHF. DNA of the CDR3: TGCGCCAGCAGAGACCCGACAGGGAGCTCCTATAATTCACCCCTCCACTTT.

This clone was counted only a few times. The rearrangement joins TRBV5-4 to TRBJ2-2; D is uncertain. The V gene lost 5 bases and the J gene lost 6 bases, with 5 bases spanning the gap. The CDR3 has 11 amino acids. Germline CDR1 reads SGHNT; CDR2 reads YYREEE (reference sequence). CDR3 in amino acids: CASSLAGELFF. The CDR3 DNA reads TGTGCCAGCAGTCTCGCCGGGGAGCTGTTTTTT.

The chain combines TRBV18 with TRBJ2-5; D is perhaps TRBD2 (6 bases). The CDR3 runs to 12 residues. The germline CDR1 and CDR2 sequences are KGHSH and LQKENI. Trimming left V 6 bases short and J 5 bases short, with 10 bases between. The CDR3 region has the DNA TGTGCCAGCTCCCTGGAGGGGGAGACCCAGTACTTC. Translated, it gives CASSLEGETQYF.

The J gene is TRBJ2-3, the V gene TRBV7-9; TRBD1 is a possible D gene (5 bases). Germline V gene sequence: CDR1 SEHNR, CDR2 FQNEAQ (reference sequence). The CDR3 has 15 residues. The V end lost 0 bases, the J end lost 4 bases, and 11 bases lay between the germline ends. CDR3 nucleotides: TGTGCCAGCAGCTTAGCCCCACAGGTTCCAGATACGCAGTATTTT. Translated: CASSLAPQVPDTQYF.

V usage is TRBV28 and J usage is TRBJ1-2; D is unclear. The ends were cut back, 5 bases at V and 3 bases at J, with 19 bases in the middle. Germline CDR1 MDHEN, CDR2 SYDVKM. The CDR3 loop spans 16 amino acids. The CDR3 DNA reads TGTGCCAGCAGTCTACACGGGGAGATTAGGGACTATGGCTACACCTTC. The encoded protein is CASSLHGEIRDYGYTF.

This clone was found a few times. The rearrangement links TRBV12-3 or TRBV12-4 to TRBJ2-2; no firm D call. V was clipped by 8 bases and J by 4 bases, with 5 bases between them. The CDR3 totals 11 residues. Here the CDR3 reads CASGRTGELFF. The CDR3 DNA reads TGTGCCAGCGGGCGCACCGGGGAGCTGTTTTTT.

The chain is built from TRBV6-5 and TRBJ2-7; no clear D. CDR3 size: 12 residues. From germline, CDR1 is MNHEY and CDR2 SVGAGI. Trimming took 6 bases from V and 2 from J, leaving 8 bases between them. As DNA, the CDR3 is TGTGCCAGCAGCCAGGAAGCCTACGAGCAGTACTTC. Residues: CASSQEAYEQYF.

Of note for this clone: The sample carries other DNA sequences with the same CDR3. The CDR3 reads CSVEEGAAFF. CDR3 DNA: TGCAGCGTTGAAGAGGGGGCGGCTTTCTTT. V and J are TRBV29-1 and TRBJ1-1, with D tentatively TRBD1 (6 bases). V lost 0 bases, J lost 11 bases, and 7 bases lay in between. This CDR3 contains 10 residues. The germline CDR1 and CDR2 sequences are SQVTM and ANQGSEA.

The V gene is TRBV10-1, the J gene TRBJ2-7; perhaps TRBD2 as D (5 bases). From germline, CDR1 is WNHNN and CDR2 SYGVQD (reference sequence). V was shortened by 0 bases and J by 2 bases, with 14 bases between the two germline ends. This CDR3 region has 16 residues. For the CDR3, the DNA is TGCGCCAGCAGTGAGTCAGGCGGGCTGGGAGCCTACGAGCAGTACTTC. Translation: CASSESGGLGAYEQYF.

V usage is TRBV7-9 and J usage is TRBJ2-7; weak D call: TRBD2 (6 bases). The germline gives CDR1 SEHNR, CDR2 FQNEAQ (reference sequence). The CDR3 spans 14 residues. Trimming removed 5 bases at V and 3 bases at J, with 14 bases between. The CDR3 sequence: CASSPGLYNYEQYF. DNA for the CDR3: TGTGCCAGCAGCCCGGGACTCTATAACTACGAGCAGTACTTC.

The V call is TRBV7-3, the J call TRBJ2-3; D is uncertain. Germline V gene sequence: CDR1 SGHTA, CDR2 FQGTGA. V was pared by 0 bases and J by 4 bases, with 11 bases between. The CDR3 has 15 residues. The CDR3 nucleotides are TGTGCCAGCAGCTTAACCTCTACTCCGTCAGATACGCAGTATTTT. Protein: CASSLTSTPSDTQYF.